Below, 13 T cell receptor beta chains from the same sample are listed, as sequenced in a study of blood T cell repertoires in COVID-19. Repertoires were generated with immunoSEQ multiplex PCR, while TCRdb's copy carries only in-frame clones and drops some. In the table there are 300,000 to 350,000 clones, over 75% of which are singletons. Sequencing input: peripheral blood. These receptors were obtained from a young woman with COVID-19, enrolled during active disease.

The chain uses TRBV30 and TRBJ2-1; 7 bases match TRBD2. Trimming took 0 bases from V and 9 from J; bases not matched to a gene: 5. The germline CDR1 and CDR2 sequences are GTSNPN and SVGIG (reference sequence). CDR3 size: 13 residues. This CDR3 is CAWSVLGRAEQFF. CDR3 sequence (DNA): TGTGCCTGGAGTGTACTGGGGAGGGCTGAGCAGTTCTTC.

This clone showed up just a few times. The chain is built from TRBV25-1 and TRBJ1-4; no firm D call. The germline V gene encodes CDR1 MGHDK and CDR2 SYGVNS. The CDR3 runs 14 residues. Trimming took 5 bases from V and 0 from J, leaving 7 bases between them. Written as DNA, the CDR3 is TGTGCCAGCAGTCGGGGAGCAACTAATGAAAAACTGTTTTTT. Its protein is CASSRGATNEKLFF.

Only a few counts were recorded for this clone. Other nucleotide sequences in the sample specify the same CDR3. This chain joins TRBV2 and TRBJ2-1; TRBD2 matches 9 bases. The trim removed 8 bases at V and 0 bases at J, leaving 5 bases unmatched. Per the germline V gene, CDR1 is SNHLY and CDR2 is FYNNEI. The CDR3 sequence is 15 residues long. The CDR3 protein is CASGETSGSYNEQFF. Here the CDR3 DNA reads TGTGCCAGCGGGGAGACTAGCGGCTCCTACAATGAGCAGTTCTTC.

DNA for the CDR3: TGTGCCAGCAGCAAAGAGTCAGGGTTGGGGAATCAGCCCCAGCATTTT. Translation: CASSKESGLGNQPQHF. The chain carries TRBV21-1 and TRBJ1-5; the table gives TRBD1 as D, unverified against the DNA. TRBV21-1 is noted as a pseudogene. This CDR3 is built from 16 residues.

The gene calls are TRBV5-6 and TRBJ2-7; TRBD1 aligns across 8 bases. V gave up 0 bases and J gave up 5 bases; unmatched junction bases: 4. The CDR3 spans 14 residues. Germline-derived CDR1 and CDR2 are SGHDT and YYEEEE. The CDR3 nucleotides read TGTGCCAGCAGCTTGGGGACAGGGTCCCACGAGCAGTACTTC. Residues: CASSLGTGSHEQYF. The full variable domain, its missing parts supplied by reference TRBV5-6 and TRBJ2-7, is DAGVTQSPTHLIKTRGQQVTLRCSPKSGHDTVSWYQQALGQGPQFIFQYYEEEERQRGNFPDRFSGHQFPNYSSELNVNALLLGDSALYLCASSLGTGSHEQYFGPGTRLTVT.

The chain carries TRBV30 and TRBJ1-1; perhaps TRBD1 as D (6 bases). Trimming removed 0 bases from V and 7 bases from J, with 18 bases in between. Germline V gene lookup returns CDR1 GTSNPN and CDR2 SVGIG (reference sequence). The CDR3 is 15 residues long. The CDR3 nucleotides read TGTGCCTGGAGTGTGACACGTACAGGGTCGGGTGAAGCTTTCTTT. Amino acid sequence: CAWSVTRTGSGEAFF.

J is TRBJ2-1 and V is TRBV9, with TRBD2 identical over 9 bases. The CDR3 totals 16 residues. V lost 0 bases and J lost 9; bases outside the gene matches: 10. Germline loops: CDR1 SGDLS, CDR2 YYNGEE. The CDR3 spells CASSVAILAGTSEQFF. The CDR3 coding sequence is TGTGCCAGCAGCGTAGCTATCCTAGCGGGGACAAGTGAGCAGTTCTTC.

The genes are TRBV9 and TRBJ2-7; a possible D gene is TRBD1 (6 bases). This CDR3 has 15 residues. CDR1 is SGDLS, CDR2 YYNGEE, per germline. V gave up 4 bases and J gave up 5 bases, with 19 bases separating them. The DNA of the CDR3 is TGTGCCAGCAGCCCTCCAGGGGCAGGGTACCACGAGCAGTACTTC. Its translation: CASSPPGAGYHEQYF.

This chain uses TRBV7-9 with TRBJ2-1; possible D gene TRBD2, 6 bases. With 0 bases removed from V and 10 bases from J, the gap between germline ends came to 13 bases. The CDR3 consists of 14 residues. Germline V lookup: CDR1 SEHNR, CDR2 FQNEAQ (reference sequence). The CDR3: CASSLAGVAGEQFF. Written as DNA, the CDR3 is TGTGCCAGCAGCTTAGCAGGTGTTGCGGGGGAGCAGTTCTTC. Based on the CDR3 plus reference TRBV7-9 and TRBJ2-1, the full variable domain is DTGVSQNPRHKITKRGQNVTFRCDPISEHNRLYWYRQTLGQGPEFLTYFQNEAQLEKSRLLSDRFSAERPKGSFSTLEIQRTEQGDSAMYLCASSLAGVAGEQFFGPGTRLTVL.

CDR3 amino acids: CASSLGLLYRKETQYF. CDR3 DNA: TGTGCCAGCAGCTTAGGACTACTGTACCGGAAAGAGACCCAGTACTTC. The chain employs TRBV7-8 and TRBJ2-5, with D tentatively TRBD2 (5 bases). The length of the CDR3 is 16 residues. The V end was cut by 1 base, the J end by 3 bases, with 15 bases between. Per germline, CDR1 SGHVS and CDR2 FQNEAQ.

CDR3 amino acids: CASSETAGLREKLFF. CDR3 bases: TGTGCCAGCAGTGAAACGGCAGGGCTTCGGGAAAAACTGTTTTTT. The rearrangement uses TRBV2 and TRBJ1-4, with D perhaps TRBD1 (5 bases). Germline CDR1 reads SNHLY; CDR2 reads FYNNEI. This CDR3 region has 15 residues. V dropped 2 bases and J dropped 8 bases, with 15 bases sitting between them.

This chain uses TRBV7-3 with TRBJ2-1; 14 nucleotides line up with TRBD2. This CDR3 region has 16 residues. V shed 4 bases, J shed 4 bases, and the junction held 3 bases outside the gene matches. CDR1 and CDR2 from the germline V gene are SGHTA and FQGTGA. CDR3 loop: CASSSWTSGGYNEQFF. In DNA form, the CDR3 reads TGTGCCAGCAGCTCTTGGACTAGCGGGGGGTACAATGAGCAGTTCTTC.

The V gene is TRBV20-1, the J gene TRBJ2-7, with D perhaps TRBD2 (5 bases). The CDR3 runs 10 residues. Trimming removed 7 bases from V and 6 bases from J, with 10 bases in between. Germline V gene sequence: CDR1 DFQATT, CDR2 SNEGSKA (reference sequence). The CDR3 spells CSVSRGEQYF. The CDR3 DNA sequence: TGCAGTGTTAGTCGGGGCGAGCAGTACTTC.